What follows is one TCR beta chain and its context. What it binds is unknown. The data were taken from a study of OX40 agonist ivuxolimab in advanced cancers. Study at large: Males comprised approximately 84% of the group, whose mean age was approximately 60 years (range roughly 20 to 90). There were three patients with partial responses, one having hepatocellular carcinoma and two cutaneous melanoma. Study findings and constraints: The work left the antigen specificity of expanded peripheral T cells undetermined.

Clones were sequenced by immunoSEQ multiplex PCR, and TCRdb holds only the in-frame ones, with some missing. Among tens of thousands of clones listed, around 86% were seen once. Trimming took 4 bases from V and 6 from J; bases not matched to a gene: 4. CDR3 size: 14 residues. Per the germline V gene, CDR1 is MNHEY and CDR2 is SMNVEV (reference sequence). Patients had blood sampled at baseline and again on cycle 4 day 1 and cycle 7 day 1. The TCR sequence derives from an adult with an advanced solid tumor such as melanoma, head and neck, liver or kidney cancer. The specimen was CD4+ or CD8+ T cells sorted from blood, collected in a trial of the OX40 agonist ivuxolimab. V usage is TRBV27 and J usage is TRBJ1-3; 9 positions agree with TRBD1. The CDR3 coding sequence is TGTGCCAGCAGTTCGGGACAGGGTGTAAACACCATATATTTT. Amino acid sequence: CASSSGQGVNTIYF.